This T cell receptor beta chain came from a study of regulatory T cells in long-lasting Graves disease (dated by TCRdb to 2020 to 2022). Turning to the overall study: Newly diagnosed Graves' disease patients had taken antithyroid drugs for less than 3 months. The study was conducted in China and was registered as a clinical trial. Patients with persistent Graves' disease were compared with patients with newly diagnosed Graves' disease using TCR sequencing and RNA sequencing of peripheral blood. TCR sequencing covered approximately 13 persistent and roughly 20 newly diagnosed Graves' disease patients, some 33 samples in total.

There are 15 amino acids in the CDR3, from cysteine to phenylalanine inclusive. The DNA shown is the 45-base CDR3, in frame from base 1. Sequences SGHTA (CDR1) and FQGNSA (CDR2) are obtained from the germline V gene. V is clipped by 2 bases and J by 3 bases, and the sequence between their germline boundaries is 11 bases long. Explained via the paper, the time point label denotes: newly diagnosed GD, antithyroid drugs for less than 3 months. RNA was extracted from PBMCs in TRIzol for both TCR sequencing and RNA sequencing. The diagnosis of Graves' disease followed American Thyroid Association guidelines. Patients for the study were recruited at an endocrinology department in Xi'an, China. Each patient gave approximately 9.7 milliliters of peripheral blood, collected in an EDTA anticoagulant tube. PBMCs were isolated by Ficoll Paque Plus density gradient separation without further T cell sorting. RNA quality was checked with an Agilent 2100 Bioanalyzer and agarose gel, and concentration with a NanoDrop 2000.

This clonotype was seen ten or more times. Its antigen is not yet known. No base qualities exist here, and no much larger clone lies one base off it. The investigation overall reported the following: More public clonotypes were shared among persistent patients (2,741) than among newly diagnosed patients (966). The authors noted that the small sample size was a limitation that may lower accuracy. Persistent Graves' disease patients showed lower TCR Shannon entropy and fewer highly expanded clones than newly diagnosed patients, suggesting clonal expansion. Only the TCR beta chain was sequenced and analyzed. Because the primary lesion, thyroid tissue, could not be accessed, the study looked at peripheral blood alone. TRBV28, TRBJ1-2 and TRBJ2-5 were preferentially used in persistent disease, while TRBV20-1 and TRBJ2-1 were favored in newly diagnosed disease.

Library method: multiplex PCR. TCRdb lists the instrument as Illumina HiSeq 4000. iRepertoire HTBI primers and Arm-PCR amplification of CDR3 regions were used to construct TCR beta libraries. Before sequencing, the PCR products went through gel purification. On the authors' methods: A total of 62 TRBV and 14 TRBJ segments were identified across samples and were used for gene usage analysis of CDR3 amino acid clonotypes. COPE and FqMerger were used to merge the filtered high-quality paired reads into contigs. BLAST was used to align contigs to IMGT TRBV, TRBD and TRBJ reference genes, and CDR3 was defined according to IMGT. Any clonotype with a frequency above 0.1% was classified as a highly expanded clone. Shannon entropy served as the measure of repertoire diversity, while the Gini coefficient captured V-J evenness. A clonotype found in more than one individual was treated as public. TCRdb reprocessing: public reads trimmed at Q25 with fastp, clones called with MiXCR, in-frame beta chains kept. Rows with a matching CDR3 protein are joined into one entry that keeps the most common DNA and genes. The V and J calls were determined by TCRdb, not by the authors. The sample includes fewer than 650,000 distinct CDR3 sequences, with approximately 15% observed a single time. The biggest ten clones account for under 20% of the sample.

These data were also filed under a second study, of T cells in Graves' hyperthyroidism and ophthalmopathy. The second paper further reports: A patient counted as having stable Graves' hyperthyroidism if no progression to ophthalmopathy occurred over 18 months of follow-up. Hyperthyroidism patients were newly diagnosed, with disease duration under 2 months, and aged 18 to 65 years. Patients with uncontrolled infections, other autoimmune diseases, pregnancy or lactation were excluded. Diagnoses were established on the basis of clinical symptoms, serum thyroxine and TRAb, thyroid ultrasound, and orbital computed tomography. The TCR CDR3 was subjected to a first round of RT-PCR using the HTBI primer set and the Qiagen OneStep RT-PCR kit. Most expanded thyroid clonotypes (frequency above 0.001) were also detected in blood, a finding suggesting that blood repertoires may reflect thyroid immune responses. A 13 V-J signature model separated ophthalmopathy from stable hyperthyroidism, with around 88% sensitivity and 81.08% specificity in cross-validation and 80%/75% in testing. During validation, the model predicted progression to ophthalmopathy a median of approximately 6 months ahead of onset, with almost 71% sensitivity and almost 75% specificity. TCR V-J signatures able to tell the groups apart were searched for in a discovery cohort of 95 to 100 patients, of whom 43 had Graves' ophthalmopathy and under 65 had stable Graves' hyperthyroidism. Whether ophthalmopathy could be predicted prospectively was tested in an independent validation cohort made up of about 18 hyperthyroidism patients plus 17 patients who later progressed to ophthalmopathy. The 85 to 100 discovery patients were divided at random into training and test sets in a 7:3 ratio. Thyroid tissue and blood T-cell repertoires from six or seven Graves' hyperthyroidism patients were also compared in the study. Once sampling was done, hyperthyroidism patients were given methimazole at a starting dose of 30 mg daily, whereas ophthalmopathy patients were given high-dose intravenous methylprednisolone. Libraries were constructed in a second round of multiplex PCR, after which size selection and purification were performed. The libraries were sequenced on an Illumina HiSeq2000 using paired-end 100 bp reads. SOAPnuke was used to process the raw data, with reads discarded if the reads contained adapters or uncalled bases, had a mean Phred below 15, or lacked an exact constant-primer or identifier match. COPE v1.2.5 was used to merge high-quality paired reads, and clonotypes were defined as unique nucleotide sequences. Clonotypes were aligned to IMGT TRBV, TRBD and TRBJ reference segments using MiTCR v1.1. The analysis was restricted to V-J combinations with a frequency above 0.0001, which together covered 99% to 99.2% of the repertoires. A TCS score was defined as the ratio between F50 (clonal expansion) and ExV (chaos), using BLOSUM62-based TCRdist between CDR3 peptides within each V-J. Welch's t-statistics and random forest reduced 450 to 600 V-J features to 13, which were used in a naive Bayes classifier (R e1071). No statistical method was used to set the sample size in advance, and investigators knew the group allocation. TCR Vbeta CDR3 sequencing of 135 peripheral blood samples (43 ophthalmopathy, roughly 72 hyperthyroidism and roughly 17 progressor patients) is reported in the paper.

Source: peripheral blood mononuclear cells (PBMCs), taken at new diagnosis, from a patient treated with antithyroid drugs. This TCR came from a woman aged 25 to 39 with Graves disease. Donor details come from another sample of the same person, matched by shared clones. In this chain, TRBV7-2 is recombined with TRBJ2-4; no D gene is confidently identified. The DNA is as follows: TGTGCCAGCAGCTTACTTGGGTTGGTCAAAAACATTCAGTACTTC. Translated, it gives CASSLLGLVKNIQYF.